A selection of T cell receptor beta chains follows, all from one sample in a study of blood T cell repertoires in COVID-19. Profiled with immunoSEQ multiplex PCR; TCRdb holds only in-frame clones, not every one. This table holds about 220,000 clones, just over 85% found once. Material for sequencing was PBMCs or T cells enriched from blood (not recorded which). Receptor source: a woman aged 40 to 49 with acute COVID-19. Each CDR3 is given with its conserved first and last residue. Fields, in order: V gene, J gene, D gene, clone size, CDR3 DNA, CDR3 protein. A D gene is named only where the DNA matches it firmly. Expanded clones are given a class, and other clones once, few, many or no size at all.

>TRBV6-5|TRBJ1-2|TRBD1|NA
TGTGCCAGCAGCCCGGGACAGGTATATGGCTACACCTTC
CASSPGQVYGYTF
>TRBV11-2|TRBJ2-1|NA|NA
TGTGCCAGCAGCATCGACTATAATGAGCAGTTCTTC
CASSIDYNEQFF
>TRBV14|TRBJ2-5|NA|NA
TGTGCCAGCAGCCAACGTTCTGTGGGTTTACGGGTGACCCAGTACTTC
CASSQRSVGLRVTQYF
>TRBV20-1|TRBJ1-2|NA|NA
TGCAGTGCCACCTCACAGGCGGGCTACACCTTC
CSATSQAGYTF
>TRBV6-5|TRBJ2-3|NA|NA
TGTGCCAGCGTGAAGGCAGGGGGCACAGATACGCAGTATTTT
CASVKAGGTDTQYF
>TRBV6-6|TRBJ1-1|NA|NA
TGTGCCAGCAGTCCTAAGAGGGGGGGGAACACTGAAGCTTTCTTT
CASSPKRGGNTEAFF
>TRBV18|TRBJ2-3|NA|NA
TGTGCCAGCTCACAGGGGATCCGAGATACGCAGTATTTT
CASSQGIRDTQYF
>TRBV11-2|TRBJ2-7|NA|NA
TGTGCCAGCAGCTTTCAGGGTTACGAGCAGTACTTC
CASSFQGYEQYF
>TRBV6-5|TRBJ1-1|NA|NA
TGTGCCAGCAGGCCTGACAGTTTCCTCACTGAAGCTTTCTTT
CASRPDSFLTEAFF
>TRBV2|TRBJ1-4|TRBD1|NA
TGTGCCAGCGCCGCAGAGACAGGGATTGAAAAACTGTTTTTT
CASAAETGIEKLFF
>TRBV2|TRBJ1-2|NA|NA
TGTGCCAGCCCCACAGTCGGGGGTAACTATGGCTACACCTTC
CASPTVGGNYGYTF
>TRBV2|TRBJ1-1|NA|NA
TGTGCCAGCAGTGCCGGAGGGGTCGAAGCTTTCTTT
CASSAGGVEAFF
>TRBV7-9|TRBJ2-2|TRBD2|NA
TGTGCCAGCAGCTTACCTAGCGGGGGTCCGAACACCGGGGAGCTGTTTTTT
CASSLPSGGPNTGELFF
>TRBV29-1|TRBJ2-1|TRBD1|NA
TGCAGCGTCGCACAGGGGGGCAATGAGCAGTTCTTC
CSVAQGGNEQFF
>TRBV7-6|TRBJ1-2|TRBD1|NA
TGTGCCAGCAGCGCATCTCCGGGACAGGGTCTGCTGTTGAACTATGGCTACACCTTC
CASSASPGQGLLLNYGYTF
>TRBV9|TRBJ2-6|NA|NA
TGTGCCAGCAGCCCAAGACAGTCTGGGGCCAACGTCCTGACTTTC
CASSPRQSGANVLTF
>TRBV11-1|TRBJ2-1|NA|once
TGTGCCAGCAGCCGATCCTCAACCAGCTCCTACAATGAGCAGTTCTTC
CASSRSSTSSYNEQFF
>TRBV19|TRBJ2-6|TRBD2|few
TGTGCCGCGGGGGGCCCTGAGGGTGGGGCCAACGTCCTGACTTTC
CAAGGPEGGANVLTF
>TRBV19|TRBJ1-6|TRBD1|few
TGTGCCAGTAGGATGACAGGGAACTCACCCCTCCACTTT
CASRMTGNSPLHF
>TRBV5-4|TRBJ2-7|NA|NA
TGTGCCAGCAGCGGACAGACCACCTACGAGCAGTACTTC
CASSGQTTYEQYF
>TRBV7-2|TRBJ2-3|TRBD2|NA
TGTGCCAGCAGCAACAGAAGCGGGGCAGCGCAGTATTTT
CASSNRSGAAQYF
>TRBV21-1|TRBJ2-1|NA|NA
TGTGCCAGCAGCTTGGGACTAGGGGGGGCCAGCTCCTACAATGAGCAGTTCTTC
CASSLGLGGASSYNEQFF
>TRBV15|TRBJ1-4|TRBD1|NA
TGTGCCACCAGCGTAGGGGGCGCGGGTGAAAAACTGTTTTTT
CATSVGGAGEKLFF
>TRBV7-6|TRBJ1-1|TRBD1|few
TGTGCCAGCAGCTTGGGGGGACAGGGGGCGCCTGAAGCTTTCTTT
CASSLGGQGAPEAFF
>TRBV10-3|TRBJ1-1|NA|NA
TGTGCCACCAGGACTCAATACAGGTTAATGAACACTGAAGCTTTCTTT
CATRTQYRLMNTEAFF
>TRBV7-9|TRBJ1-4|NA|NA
TGTGCCAGCAGCTTAGGACAGGCTAACTCTAATGAAAAACTGTTTTTT
CASSLGQANSNEKLFF
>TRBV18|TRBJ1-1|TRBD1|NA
TGTGCCAGCTCACCAAAGGGACAGGGAGGGAGCACTGAAGCTTTCTTT
CASSPKGQGGSTEAFF
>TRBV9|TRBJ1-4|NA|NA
TGTGCCAGCAGCCCTCCCACGGGAGTGGAAAAACTGTTTTTT
CASSPPTGVEKLFF
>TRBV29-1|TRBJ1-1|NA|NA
TGCAGCGTCCAACCCTTCATTGCCGGGGAGACTGAAGCTTTCTTT
CSVQPFIAGETEAFF
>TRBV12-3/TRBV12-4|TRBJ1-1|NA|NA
TGTGCCAGCAGTTTGGTCGGGGATGGAGCTTTCTTT
CASSLVGDGAFF
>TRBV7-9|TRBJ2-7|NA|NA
TGTGCCAGCAGCTGGAAAAGCGGAGCCTTAAACTCCTACGAGCAGTACTTC
CASSWKSGALNSYEQYF
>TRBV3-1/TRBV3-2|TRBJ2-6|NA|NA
TGTGCCAGCAGCCTGGGACTCTCTGGGGCCAACGTCCTGACTTTC
CASSLGLSGANVLTF
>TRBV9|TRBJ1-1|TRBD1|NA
TGTGCCAGCAGCCAACGACAGGGCTTGAACACTGAAGCTTTCTTT
CASSQRQGLNTEAFF
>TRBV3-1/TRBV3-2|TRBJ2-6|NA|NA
TGTGCCAGCAGCCCATATCGATATAGGGGAAGACCTGGGGCCAACGTCCTGACTTTC
CASSPYRYRGRPGANVLTF
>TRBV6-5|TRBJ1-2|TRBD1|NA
TGTGCCAGCAAAAAGGGGGCGCAGAACTATGGCTACACCTTC
CASKKGAQNYGYTF
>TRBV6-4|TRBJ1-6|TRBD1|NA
TGTGCCAGCAGTGAAACCGGACAGGGGAGTTCACCCCTCCACTTT
CASSETGQGSSPLHF